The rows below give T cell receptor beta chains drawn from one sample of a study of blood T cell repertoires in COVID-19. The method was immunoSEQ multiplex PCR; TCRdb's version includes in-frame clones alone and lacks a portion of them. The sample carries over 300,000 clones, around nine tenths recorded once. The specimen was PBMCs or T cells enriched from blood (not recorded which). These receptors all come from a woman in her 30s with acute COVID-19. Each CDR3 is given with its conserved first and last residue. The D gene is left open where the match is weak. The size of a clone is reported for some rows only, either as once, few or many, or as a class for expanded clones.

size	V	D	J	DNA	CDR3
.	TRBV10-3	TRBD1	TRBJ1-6	TGTGCCATCTCCAGGGGGGATGATTCACCCCTCCACTTT	CAISRGDDSPLHF
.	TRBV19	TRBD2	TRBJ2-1	TGTGCCAGTAGTATGACCGGGACTAGCAATGAGCAGTTCTTC	CASSMTGTSNEQFF
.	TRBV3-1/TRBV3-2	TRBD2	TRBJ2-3	TGTGCCAGCAGCCAACAGCGCGGTCTAGCGGGGGGCCGGGACACAGATACGCAGTATTTT	CASSQQRGLAGGRDTDTQYF
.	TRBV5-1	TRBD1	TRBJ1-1	TGCGCCAGCAGCCGGACAGGTCCTGGGGATGAAGCTTTCTTT	CASSRTGPGDEAFF
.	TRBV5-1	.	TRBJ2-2	TGCGCCAGCAGCTCAGACAGGCCCGGGGAGCTGTTTTTT	CASSSDRPGELFF
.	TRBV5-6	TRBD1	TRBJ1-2	TGTGCCAGCAGCCACCTGACAGGGTGGCCTAACTATGGCTACACCTTC	CASSHLTGWPNYGYTF
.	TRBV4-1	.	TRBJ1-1	TGCGCCAGCAGCCAAGGCGGGGCCGACACTGAAGCTTTCTTT	CASSQGGADTEAFF
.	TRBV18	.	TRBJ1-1	TGTGCCAGCTCACCACTTCAGGCACAAAACACTGAAGCTTTCTTT	CASSPLQAQNTEAFF
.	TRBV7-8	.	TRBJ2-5	TGTGCCAGCAGCTTAAGCCCCAGGGGCCGCCGAGAGACCCAGTACTTC	CASSLSPRGRRETQYF
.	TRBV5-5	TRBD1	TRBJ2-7	TGTGCCAGCAGCTTGGGACAGGGAAGATACGAGCAGTACTTC	CASSLGQGRYEQYF
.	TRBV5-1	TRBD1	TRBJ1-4	TGCGCCAGCAGCAACGGACAGGGAACAACTAATGAAAAACTGTTTTTT	CASSNGQGTTNEKLFF
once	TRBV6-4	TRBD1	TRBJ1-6	TGTGCCAGCAGTGACTCGAACAGGGGGGCGTATTCACCCCTCCACTTT	CASSDSNRGAYSPLHF
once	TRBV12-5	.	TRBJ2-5	TGTGCTAGTGGTCCCGGACATGACCAAGAGACCCAGTACTTC	CASGPGHDQETQYF
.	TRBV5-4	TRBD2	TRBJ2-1	TGTGCCAGCAGCTTGAGAGGGGAGGGGAGGAACAATGAGCAGTTCTTC	CASSLRGEGRNNEQFF
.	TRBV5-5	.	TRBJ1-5	TGTGCCAGCAGCTTGGCCGGGGAGAGCCATCAGCCCCAGCATTTT	CASSLAGESHQPQHF
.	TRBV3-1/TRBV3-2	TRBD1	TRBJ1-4	TGTGCCAGCAGCCAAGCCTTAGGGCACCCCAGGGGGGATGAAAAACTGTTTTTT	CASSQALGHPRGDEKLFF
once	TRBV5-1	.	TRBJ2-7	TGCGCCAGCAGCTTGAAGGGGGTAGCAGCCGCCTACGAGCAGTACTTC	CASSLKGVAAAYEQYF
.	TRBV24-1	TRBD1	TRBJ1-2	TGTGCCACCAGTGATGGGGGACAGGGGGCCCCTGGCTACACCTTC	CATSDGGQGAPGYTF
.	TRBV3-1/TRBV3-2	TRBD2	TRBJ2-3	TGTGCCAGCAGCCAAGAACTAGCGGGGGCAGCAGATACGCAGTATTTT	CASSQELAGAADTQYF
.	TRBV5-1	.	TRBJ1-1	TGCGCCAGCAGCTTGGCGACAGTAGGGGACACTGAAGCTTTCTTT	CASSLATVGDTEAFF
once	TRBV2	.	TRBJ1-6	TGTGCCAGCAGTGAAGACTTGACAGGTAATTCACCCCTCCACTTT	CASSEDLTGNSPLHF
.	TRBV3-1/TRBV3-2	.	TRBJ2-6	TGTGCCAGCAGCCAAGGTTTAGGGGGCGCGGGGGGCTCTGGGGCCAACGTCCTGACTTTC	CASSQGLGGAGGSGANVLTF
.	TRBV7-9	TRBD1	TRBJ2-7	TGTGCCAGCAGTTTCCCGGGACAGGCCTACGAGCAGTACTTC	CASSFPGQAYEQYF
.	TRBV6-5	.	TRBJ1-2	TGTGCCAGCATTTCACCTGACAGGCCCTGGGGTGGCTACACCTTC	CASISPDRPWGGYTF
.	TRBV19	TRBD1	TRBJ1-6	TGTGCCAGCGGGACAGGGGTGAATTCACCCCTCCACTTT	CASGTGVNSPLHF
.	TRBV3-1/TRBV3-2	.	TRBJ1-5	TGTGCCAGCAGCCCGGTTGACAGGCAGCCCCAGCATTTT	CASSPVDRQPQHF
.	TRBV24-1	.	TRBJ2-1	TGTGCCACCAGTGACCGCACGCCGGGACTCCCGAGTCCATACAATGAGCAGTTCTTC	CATSDRTPGLPSPYNEQFF
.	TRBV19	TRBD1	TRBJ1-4	TGTGCCAGTGTGACAGGGAGGAATGAAAAACTGTTTTTT	CASVTGRNEKLFF
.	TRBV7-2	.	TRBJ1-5	TGTGCCAGCAGCTTGGGCAGAAATCAGCCCCAGCATTTT	CASSLGRNQPQHF
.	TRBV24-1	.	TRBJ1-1	TGTGCCACCAGTGATTCCCGCCGGGGTGAAGCTTTCTTT	CATSDSRRGEAFF
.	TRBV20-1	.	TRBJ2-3	TGCAGTGCGAGTCAGGGATATGGGGCAGATACGCAGTATTTT	CSASQGYGADTQYF
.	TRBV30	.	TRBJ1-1	TGTGCCTGGAGTGTTGGATACAGGATGAACACTGAAGCTTTCTTT	CAWSVGYRMNTEAFF
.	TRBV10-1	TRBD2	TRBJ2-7	TGCGCCAGCAGTACCGGGACTAGGTTACTCGAGCAGTACTTC	CASSTGTRLLEQYF
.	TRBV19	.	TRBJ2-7	TGTGCCAGTAGTATAGACAGGGGGGTCGCGTACTTC	CASSIDRGVAYF
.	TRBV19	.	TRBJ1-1	TGTGCCAGTAGTACCCCCGGGACACCTCTTCCAGCTTTCTTT	CASSTPGTPLPAFF
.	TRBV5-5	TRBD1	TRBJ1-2	TGTGCCAGCAGCGTGGGACAGGGGGCCTATGGCTACACCTTC	CASSVGQGAYGYTF
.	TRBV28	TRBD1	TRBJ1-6	TGTGCCAGCAGTCTAATACCCGGGACAGGGGTTTTTTATGACTTT	CASSLIPGTGVFYDF
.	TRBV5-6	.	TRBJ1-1	TGTGCCAGCAGCCCGTCGGGGGGGTCCATGAACACTGAAGCTTTCTTT	CASSPSGGSMNTEAFF
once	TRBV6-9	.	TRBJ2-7	TGTGCCAGCAGTTATTTCGTTGGACAGAGCTCCTACGAGCAGTACTTC	CASSYFVGQSSYEQYF
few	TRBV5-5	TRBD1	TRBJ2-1	TGTGCCAGCAGCCGGGGACAGGGGAACTACAATGAGCAGTTCTTC	CASSRGQGNYNEQFF
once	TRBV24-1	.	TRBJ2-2	TGTGCCACCAGTGATTTGGGCACCAACACCGGGGAGCTGTTTTTT	CATSDLGTNTGELFF
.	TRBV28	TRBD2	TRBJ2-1	TGTGCCAGCAGTTTGTTGGGGGGGAACAATGAGCAGTTCTTC	CASSLLGGNNEQFF
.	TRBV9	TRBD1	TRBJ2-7	TGTGCCAGCAGTGCCTCGGGACAGGTCAACGAGCAGTACTTC	CASSASGQVNEQYF
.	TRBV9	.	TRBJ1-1	TGTGCCAGCAGCGTAGACGTGTCGGGTGAAGCTTTCTTT	CASSVDVSGEAFF
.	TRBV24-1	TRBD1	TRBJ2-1	TGTGCCACCAGTGAGAGGACAGGGCGCACCTACAATGAGCAGTTCTTC	CATSERTGRTYNEQFF
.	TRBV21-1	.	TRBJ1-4	TGTGCCAGCAGCAAACTTGGGACAGGATACGCAACTAATGAAAAACTGTTTTTT	CASSKLGTGYATNEKLFF
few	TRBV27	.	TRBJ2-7	TGTGCCAGCAGTTTAAGACCTACCTCGGGGGAGCAGTACTTC	CASSLRPTSGEQYF
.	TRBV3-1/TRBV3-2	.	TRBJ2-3	TGTGCCAGCAGCCATATGGTTGGGGGGGCCCCAGATACGCAGTATTTT	CASSHMVGGAPDTQYF
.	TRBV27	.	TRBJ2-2	TGTGCCAGCAGTCCCCAGGGCGGGGAGCTGTTTTTT	CASSPQGGELFF
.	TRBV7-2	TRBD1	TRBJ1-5	TGTGCCAGCACCAGGGACAGGAATAGCAATCAGCCCCAGCATTTT	CASTRDRNSNQPQHF
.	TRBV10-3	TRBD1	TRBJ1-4	TGTGCCATCAGTGAACATGGACAGGTTGAAGGCGAAAAACTGTTTTTT	CAISEHGQVEGEKLFF
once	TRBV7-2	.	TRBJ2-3	TGTGCCAGCAGCTCCATACTAGTGTCCTTCACAGATACGCAGTATTTT	CASSSILVSFTDTQYF
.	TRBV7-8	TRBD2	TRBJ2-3	TGTGCCAGCAGCTTAGTTGTGCGACTAGCGGGGGGATTCACAGATACGCAGTATTTT	CASSLVVRLAGGFTDTQYF